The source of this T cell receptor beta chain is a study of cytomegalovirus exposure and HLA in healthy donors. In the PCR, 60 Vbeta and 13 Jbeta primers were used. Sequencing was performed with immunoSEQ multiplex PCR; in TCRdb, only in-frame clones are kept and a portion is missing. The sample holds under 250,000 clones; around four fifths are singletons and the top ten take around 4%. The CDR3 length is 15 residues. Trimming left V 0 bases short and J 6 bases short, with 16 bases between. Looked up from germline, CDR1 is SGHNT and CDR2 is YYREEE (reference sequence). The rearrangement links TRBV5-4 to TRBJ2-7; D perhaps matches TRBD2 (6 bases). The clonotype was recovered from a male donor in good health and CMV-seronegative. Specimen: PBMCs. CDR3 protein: CASSLVGSSGVEQYF. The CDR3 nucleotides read TGTGCCAGCAGCTTGGTAGGTTCGTCGGGGGTCGAGCAGTACTTC.